The 17 T cell receptor beta chains below were found in one sample sequenced in a study of CD8+CD57+ T cells in acquired aplastic anemia. The template for TCR beta VDJ and CDR3 sequence profiling was genomic DNA. TCRdb reprocessed the reads via MiXCR and lists one record per CDR3 protein. Counted here are over 150,000 distinct CDR3 sequences, roughly 45% occurring once; the ten biggest clones make up 1.1%. The sequenced sample consisted of sorted CD4+, CD8+, or CD8+CD57+ T cells (not recorded which) from PBMCs. These receptors were obtained from a human donor in good health.

This clonotype was counted at least ten times. This sequence joins TRBV14 and TRBJ1-2; D ambiguous. Germline CDR1 is SGHDN and CDR2 is FVKESK. CDR3 length: 15 amino acids. Trimming took off 2 bases at V and 0 bases at J, with 10 bases between the two ends. The CDR3 region is CASSQSTGANYGYTF. CDR3 bases: TGTGCCAGCAGCCAATCTACGGGAGCTAACTATGGCTACACCTTC.

The chain recombines TRBV20-1 with TRBJ1-3; unclear D gene. V shed 3 bases and J shed 0 bases, with 9 bases lying between them. The CDR3 is 14 residues long. Germline CDR1 reads DFQATT; CDR2 reads SNEGSKA (reference sequence). As DNA, the CDR3 is TGCAGTGCTAGCCCGAGGAGCTCTGGAAACACCATATATTTT. It is translated as CSASPRSSGNTIYF.

J is TRBJ1-1 and V is TRBV7-6, with 7 bases identical to TRBD1. The CDR3 runs 14 residues. Germline values: CDR1 SGHVS, CDR2 FNYEAQ. V dropped 4 bases and J dropped 5; count of bases not matched to a gene: 7. CDR3 nucleotide sequence: TGTGCCAGCAGCTCCGACAGGGCGCGGACTGAAGCTTTCTTT. Its translation: CASSSDRARTEAFF.

This clonotype was seen only a few times. This sequence joins TRBV6-1 and TRBJ2-2; D remains ambiguous. The CDR3 covers 14 residues. CDR1 MNHNS and CDR2 SASEGT come from the germline V gene. Trimming shortened V by 4 bases and J by 4 bases, and 10 bases separated the two germline ends. CDR3 in DNA: TGTGCCAGCAGTGTTGTAAGCGCCACCGGGGAGCTGTTTTTT. It encodes CASSVVSATGELFF.

This chain uses TRBV18 with TRBJ2-7; D gene ambiguous. Germline lookup yields CDR1 KGHSH and CDR2 LQKENI. The CDR3 contains 11 residues. The ends were cut back, 2 bases at V and 7 bases at J, with 6 bases in the middle. The CDR3 DNA reads TGTGCCAGCTCACCAGGGTCGGAGCAGTACTTC. Translated: CASSPGSEQYF.

The V call is TRBV2, the J call TRBJ1-3; tentatively, D is TRBD1 (5 bases). Germline CDR1 reads SNHLY; CDR2 reads FYNNEI. The V end was cut by 5 bases, the J end by 0 bases, with 11 bases between. The CDR3 runs to 15 residues. CDR3 amino acids: CASSRQGTSGNTIYF. The CDR3 nucleotides read TGTGCCAGCAGTCGCCAGGGAACCTCTGGAAACACCATATATTTT.

On this clonotype: Because the CDR3 is missing its conserved closing phenylalanine or tryptophan, this is likely a read error. It is unclear where the CDR3 begins or ends on the DNA, so no DNA is shown, and the CDR3 is as TCRdb lists it. The V call is TRBV5-6, the J call TRBJ1-2; the table assigns TRBD1, which was not confirmed against the DNA. The CDR3 is 15 amino acids in total, end residues counted. CDR1 is SGHDT, CDR2 YYEEEE, per germline. The CDR3 sequence: CASSFIGTLNYGCTL.

This clonotype was detected only a few times. The chain is built from TRBV15 and TRBJ1-1; 7 positions agree with TRBD1. Germline V gene data show CDR1 as LNHNV and CDR2 as YYDKDF (reference sequence). With V trimmed by 5 bases and J by 3 bases, 6 bases remained unmatched. This CDR3 has 14 residues. CDR3 region: CATSVSGTDTEAFF. The CDR3 region has the DNA TGTGCCACCAGCGTCTCCGGGACAGACACTGAAGCTTTCTTT. Full variable domain (remainder filled in from reference TRBV15 and TRBJ1-1): DAMVIQNPRYQVTQFGKPVTLSCSQTLNHNVMYWYQQKSSQAPKLLFHYYDKDFNNEADTPDNFQSRRPNTSFCFLDIRSPGLGDTAMYLCATSVSGTDTEAFFGQGTRLTVV.

This chain connects TRBV9 to TRBJ2-7, with 7 bases that match TRBD1. The germline CDR1 and CDR2 sequences are SGDLS and YYNGEE. The CDR3 runs to 15 residues. V lost 3 bases and J lost 2; bases outside the gene matches: 8. The CDR3 protein is CASSAQGTAAYEQYF. CDR3 sequence (DNA): TGTGCCAGCAGCGCACAAGGGACAGCCGCCTACGAGCAGTACTTC.

The rearrangement links TRBV7-6 to TRBJ2-7; 9 bases are a match to TRBD1. J gave up 2 bases and V 3 bases, and 5 bases lay outside the gene matches. Germline V gene data show CDR1 as SGHVS and CDR2 as FNYEAQ. The CDR3 is 15 residues long. CDR3 in DNA: TGTGCCAGCAGCTTTGGGACAGGGCAAACCTACGAGCAGTACTTC. Translation: CASSFGTGQTYEQYF.

The sample holds many counts of this clonotype. The chain links TRBV12-3 or TRBV12-4 to TRBJ2-1, with TRBD2 as a possible D gene (7 bases). The V gene lost 5 bases and the J gene lost 1 base, with 12 bases spanning the gap. There are 15 residues in the CDR3. CDR3 region: CASSLRGASYNEQFF. The CDR3 coding sequence is TGTGCCAGCAGTCTTCGGGGGGCATCCTACAATGAGCAGTTCTTC.

J is TRBJ2-7 and V is TRBV10-2; 8 bases line up with TRBD1. Germline V gene sequence: CDR1 WSHSY, CDR2 SAAADI. This CDR3 is 14 amino acids long. J lost 2 bases, V lost 6 bases, and 6 bases had no gene match. CDR3 nucleotide sequence: TGCGCCAGCAGACCCGGGACAGGTCCCTACGAGCAGTACTTC. Residues: CASRPGTGPYEQYF.

The rearrangement joins TRBV15 to TRBJ1-1; 7 positions match TRBD1. V trimming: 0 bases; J trimming: 7 bases; junction bases outside the gene matches: 11. The CDR3 covers 16 residues. The V gene's germline CDR1 is LNHNV and CDR2 YYDKDF (reference sequence). The CDR3 DNA reads TGTGCCACCAGCAGAGATCTTGGGGTGGACAGGATTGAAGCTTTCTTT. It specifies CATSRDLGVDRIEAFF.

The CDR3 DNA reads TGTGCCAGCCAACCCCAGCGGGGGGGAGTCAATGAGCAGTTCTTC. Its protein is CASQPQRGGVNEQFF. V is TRBV11-2 and J is TRBJ2-1; 10 bases are a match to TRBD2. Losses at the gene ends were 8 bases for V and 6 bases for J; bases not matched to a gene: 10. The CDR3 has 15 amino acids. Germline V gives CDR1 SGHAT, CDR2 FQNNGV.

This clonotype was recorded at least ten times. This rearrangement joins TRBV5-1 to TRBJ2-7, with D unresolved. V lost 4 bases, J lost 1 base, and 12 bases lay in between. Germline V lookup: CDR1 SGHRS, CDR2 YFSETQ. CDR3 size: 14 residues. The chain's CDR3 is CASSIRAHSYEQYF. The CDR3, as DNA: TGCGCCAGCAGCATACGGGCTCATTCCTACGAGCAGTACTTC.

This clonotype was recorded a few times. This may be a read error, as it is one base from a much larger clone. The V call is TRBV5-6, the J call TRBJ2-5, with a possible D match to TRBD1 (5 bases). CDR3 length: 13 amino acids. Germline-derived CDR1 and CDR2 are SGHDT and YYEEEE. In DNA, the CDR3 is TGTGCCGGCAGCTTAGGTAGGGGCGAGACCCAGTACTTC. This translates into CAGSLGRGETQYF.

The CDR3 loop reads CAWIGTSGSSYNEQFF. CDR3 in DNA: TGTGCCTGGATTGGGACTAGCGGGAGTTCCTACAATGAGCAGTTCTTC. The gene calls are TRBV30 and TRBJ2-1, with 14 bases that match TRBD2. With V trimmed by 4 bases and J by 1 base, 3 bases remained unmatched. The CDR3 has 16 residues. Per germline, CDR1 GTSNPN and CDR2 SVGIG (reference sequence).